The 26 T cell receptor beta chains below come from one sample, sequenced in a study of patients and donors after allogeneic stem cell transplantation. One entry per CDR3 protein, called by TCRdb with MiXCR from the RT-PCR reads. The data hold 150,000 to 200,000 distinct CDR3 sequences, with more than 20% observed a single time. The sample comprised blood, either unsorted or a sorted T cell fraction (not recorded which). The receptors were gathered from a human donor who was either an allogeneic HSCT recipient or a stem cell or donor lymphocyte infusion donor (not recorded which). It is not recorded whose cells these are; they may come from a transplant donor.

In its sample, this clonotype was seen a few times. The chain has TRBV19 and TRBJ1-2; the D gene is possibly TRBD1 (6 bases). The CDR3 spans 14 residues. V was trimmed by 5 bases and J by 4 bases, leaving 14 bases between them. Germline CDR1 is LNHDA and CDR2 is SQIVND (reference sequence). DNA for the CDR3: TGTGCCAGTAGTGCGCGGGACACCTCCTATGGCTACACCTTC. Translation: CASSARDTSYGYTF.

This clonotype came up a few times. Here the CDR3 DNA reads TGTGCCACCAGCAGAGCCCAGGGTCAGGGCACTGAAGCTTTCTTT. Translating gives CATSRAQGQGTEAFF. The genes are TRBV15 and TRBJ1-1, with a tentative D call TRBD1 (5 bases). Trimming shortened V by 1 base and J by 4 bases, and 13 bases separated the two germline ends. CDR3 length: 15 amino acids. From germline, CDR1 is LNHNV and CDR2 YYDKDF (reference sequence).

At least ten counts were recorded for this clonotype. The CDR3 sequence: CASSVEDGNTIYF. Written as DNA, the CDR3 is TGTGCCAGCAGCGTAGAGGACGGAAACACCATATATTTT. The chain is built from TRBV9 and TRBJ1-3; the D is unclear. Per the germline V gene, CDR1 is SGDLS and CDR2 is YYNGEE. This CDR3 contains 13 residues. Trimming stripped 0 bases from V and 4 bases from J, with 5 bases between.

This clonotype was seen more than once but under ten times. The V and J genes are TRBV20-1 and TRBJ2-3, with 11 bases that match TRBD1. Germline-derived CDR1 and CDR2 are DFQATT and SNEGSKA (reference sequence). With V trimmed by 1 base and J by 4 bases, 4 bases remained unmatched. The CDR3 spans 15 residues. In DNA form, the CDR3 reads TGCAGTGCTAGAGTTCCGGGACAGGGGGCAGATACGCAGTATTTT. It is translated as CSARVPGQGADTQYF.

The chain is built from TRBV5-1 and TRBJ2-4; TRBD2 agrees at 7 bases. CDR1 is SGHRS and CDR2 is YFSETQ in the germline V gene. The CDR3 extends over 16 amino acids. J gave up 0 bases and V 4 bases, and 7 bases lay outside the gene matches. The CDR3 here is CASSPGLGLAKNIQYF. DNA of the CDR3: TGCGCCAGCAGCCCCGGACTAGGCCTAGCCAAAAACATTCAGTACTTC.

This clonotype was detected a few times. This chain uses TRBV5-6 with TRBJ2-2, with 10 bases matching TRBD2. V trimming: 4 bases; J trimming: 4 bases; junction bases outside the gene matches: 7. The CDR3 contains 16 residues. CDR1 is SGHDT, CDR2 YYEEEE, per germline. The CDR3 spells CASSVSGGATTGELFF. The CDR3 DNA sequence: TGTGCCAGCAGCGTGAGCGGGGGGGCTACCACCGGGGAGCTGTTTTTT.

This clonotype was detected only a few times. V gene TRBV12-3 or TRBV12-4 combines with J gene TRBJ1-2, with 8 positions matching TRBD1. CDR3 length: 15 amino acids. The ends lost 4 bases at V and 3 bases at J; junction bases unmatched: 7. CDR3 DNA: TGTGCCAGCAGTTCCGGGGCGGACAGGGACTATGGCTACACCTTC. It yields the protein CASSSGADRDYGYTF.

V and J are TRBV12-5 and TRBJ2-5, with 7 bases aligning to TRBD2. The trim removed 2 bases at V and 0 bases at J, leaving 24 bases unmatched. The germline CDR1 and CDR2 sequences are LGHNT and FRNRAP. The CDR3 runs to 22 residues. This CDR3 is CASGLTLSGSYGLADYQETQYF. The CDR3 DNA follows: TGTGCTAGTGGTTTGACACTATCAGGGTCCTACGGGCTAGCGGATTACCAAGAGACCCAGTACTTC.

This clonotype was recorded a few times. V usage is TRBV12-3 or TRBV12-4 and J usage is TRBJ1-4, with a weak D call TRBD1 (5 bases). This CDR3 is built from 14 residues. Trimming took off 7 bases at V and 6 bases at J, with 15 bases between the two ends. The DNA of the CDR3 is TGTGCCAGCACAAACAGGAGATCTTATGAAAAACTGTTTTTT. Protein product: CASTNRRSYEKLFF.

The CDR3 region has the DNA TGTGCCACCAGTTACTCCGGTTGGGACAGGCCAACTAGCGGGAGTAACAAGACCCAGTACTTC. It is translated as CATSYSGWDRPTSGSNKTQYF. This sequence joins TRBV24-1 and TRBJ2-5; 11 positions match TRBD2. V shed 6 bases and J 6 bases; nucleotides not matched to a gene: 26. Germline CDR1 and CDR2: KGHDR and SFDVKD. The CDR3 length is 21 residues.

V and J are TRBV20-1 and TRBJ2-7; 7 bases fit TRBD2. The CDR3 loop spans 17 amino acids. CDR1 is DFQATT, CDR2 SNEGSKA, per germline (reference sequence). J was trimmed by 3 bases and V by 5 bases; bases with no gene match: 19. The CDR3 loop is CSARGGGERVKDYEQYF. CDR3 coding DNA: TGCAGTGCTCGAGGTGGGGGGGAGCGGGTTAAGGACTACGAGCAGTACTTC.

This clonotype has just a few counts. This rearrangement joins TRBV20-1 to TRBJ2-3; D gene ambiguous. The ends were cut back, 0 bases at V and 4 bases at J, with 17 bases in the middle. The germline CDR1 and CDR2 sequences are DFQATT and SNEGSKA (reference sequence). The CDR3 has 16 residues. The CDR3 is CSAREYPSGRADTQYF. The DNA for the CDR3 is TGCAGTGCTAGAGAATACCCTTCAGGACGGGCAGATACGCAGTATTTT.

This clonotype was seen a handful of times. V and J are TRBV9 and TRBJ2-7; D unclear. Trimming pared 2 bases from V and 3 bases from J, leaving 9 bases between. The CDR3 loop spans 13 amino acids. The V gene's germline CDR1 is SGDLS and CDR2 YYNGEE. CDR3 region: CASSVVPFYEQYF. In DNA form, the CDR3 reads TGTGCCAGCAGCGTGGTACCCTTCTACGAGCAGTACTTC. The full variable domain, in which reference TRBV9 and TRBJ2-7 provide the parts outside the CDR3, is DSGVTQTPKHLITATGQRVTLRCSPRSGDLSVYWYQQSLDQGLQFLIQYYNGEERAKGNILERFSAQQFPDLHSELNLSSLELGDSALYFCASSVVPFYEQYFGPGTRLTVT.

A remark on this clonotype: The CDR3 end shows no conserved phenylalanine or tryptophan, and so a read error is likely. The rearrangement uses TRBV20-1 and TRBJ2-3, with 10 bases that match TRBD2. V shed 4 bases and J 5 bases; nucleotides not matched to a gene: 9. This CDR3 spans 15 amino acids. Per the germline V gene, CDR1 is DFQATT and CDR2 is SNEGSKA (reference sequence). The CDR3 is CSATNLAGVGDTQYL. In DNA, the CDR3 is TGCAGTGCTACTAACCTAGCGGGAGTAGGAGATACGCAGTATTTG.

This clonotype was counted at least ten times. CDR3 loop: CASSVETGGTPLHF. In nucleotides, the CDR3 is TGTGCCAGCAGCGTAGAGACCGGCGGGACACCCCTCCACTTT. The V and J genes are TRBV9 and TRBJ1-6; no firm D call. The ends were cut back, 0 bases at V and 11 bases at J, with 12 bases in the middle. CDR3 length: 14 residues. Germline V gene lookup returns CDR1 SGDLS and CDR2 YYNGEE. Filled out from reference TRBV9 and TRBJ1-6, the complete variable domain reads DSGVTQTPKHLITATGQRVTLRCSPRSGDLSVYWYQQSLDQGLQFLIQYYNGEERAKGNILERFSAQQFPDLHSELNLSSLELGDSALYFCASSVETGGTPLHFGNGTRLTVT.

This clonotype turned up a few times. The J gene is TRBJ1-2, the V gene TRBV12-3 or TRBV12-4; D is possibly TRBD1 (6 bases). V was trimmed by 5 bases and J by 6 bases, leaving 16 bases between them. This CDR3 has 14 amino acids. CDR3 in DNA: TGTGCCAGCAGTGATAGCACAGGGCTGGATGGCTACACCTTC. This sequence encodes CASSDSTGLDGYTF.

The table lists this clonotype with many counts. The gene calls are TRBV12-3 or TRBV12-4 and TRBJ1-1; D is undetermined. This CDR3 has 14 amino acids. The V end lost 5 bases, the J end lost 4 bases, and 14 bases lay between the germline ends. The CDR3 spells CASSPSGFGTEAFF. The CDR3 DNA reads as TGTGCCAGCAGTCCCTCCGGGTTTGGCACTGAAGCTTTCTTT.

The gene calls are TRBV7-9 and TRBJ2-1, with TRBD1 as a possible D gene (6 bases). Deletions cut 6 bases from V and 1 base from J, with 13 bases between. The CDR3 runs 15 residues. Per the germline V gene, CDR1 is SEHNR and CDR2 is FQNEAQ (reference sequence). DNA for the CDR3: TGTGCCAGCAGGTATAACAGGGAATCCTACAATGAGCAGTTCTTC. Its protein is CASRYNRESYNEQFF.

The chain employs TRBV5-1 and TRBJ2-1, with TRBD2 matching 9 bases. After removal of 0 bases from V and 6 bases from J, the junction contained 7 bases not matched to a gene. CDR3 length: 16 amino acids. Germline V CDR1 and CDR2: SGHRS, YFSETQ. CDR3 bases: TGCGCCAGCAGCTTGGTTTACGGCGGGAGGGCCAATGAGCAGTTCTTC. Translating it yields CASSLVYGGRANEQFF.

The chain has TRBV9 and TRBJ2-2; 10 nucleotides agree with TRBD1. The CDR3 loop spans 16 amino acids. Germline assignment: CDR1 SGDLS and CDR2 YYNGEE. The J segment lost 2 bases and the V segment lost 3 bases, leaving 4 bases of the junction unmatched. CDR3 loop: CASSERDRGNTGELFF. CDR3 sequence (DNA): TGTGCCAGCAGCGAGAGGGACAGGGGAAACACCGGGGAGCTGTTTTTT.

The gene calls are TRBV12-3 or TRBV12-4 and TRBJ2-1, with TRBD2 matching 8 bases. There are 13 residues in the CDR3. The trim removed 5 bases at V and 8 bases at J, leaving 5 bases unmatched. CDR3 DNA: TGTGCCAGCAGTACAGCGGGAGTTCATGAGCAGTTCTTC. Its protein product is CASSTAGVHEQFF.

J is TRBJ1-1 and V is TRBV7-9, with TRBD1 as a possible D gene (5 bases). Germline V CDR1 and CDR2: SEHNR, FQNEAQ (reference sequence). This CDR3 has 14 amino acids. The V end was cut by 7 bases, the J end by 3 bases, with 15 bases between. This chain's CDR3 is CASIERGGHTEAFF. The CDR3 DNA reads TGTGCCAGCATCGAAAGGGGAGGGCACACTGAAGCTTTCTTT.

This clonotype showed up many times. The chain couples TRBV29-1 to TRBJ1-4; D not certain. V dropped 4 bases and J dropped 0 bases, with 6 bases sitting between them. The germline V gene encodes CDR1 SQVTM and CDR2 ANQGSEA. This CDR3 has 13 residues. CDR3 in amino acids: CSVGRSTNEKLFF. CDR3 nucleotides: TGCAGCGTTGGCCGCTCAACTAATGAAAAACTGTTTTTT.

The V and J genes are TRBV7-2 and TRBJ1-1; 8 nucleotides agree with TRBD1. CDR3 length equals 14 residues. Germline V gene data show CDR1 as SGHTA and CDR2 as FQGNSA. V was pared by 4 bases and J by 4 bases, with 5 bases of the junction left unmatched. CDR3 DNA: TGTGCCAGCAGCTCGTATACAGGGGGCACTGAAGCTTTCTTT. It translates to CASSSYTGGTEAFF.

There are a few counts of this clonotype. CDR3 amino acids: CASSSRGSVNTEAFF. The CDR3 nucleotides are TGTGCCAGCAGTTCGCGGGGGAGCGTGAACACTGAAGCTTTCTTT. V and J are TRBV12-3 or TRBV12-4 and TRBJ1-1, with D possibly being TRBD1 (5 bases). CDR3 size: 15 residues. V dropped 4 bases and J dropped 0 bases, with 12 bases sitting between them.

In DNA, the CDR3 is TGTGCCAGCAGCCTCCGGGACAGCTGGTCCGGGGGCTACACCTTC. Translated: CASSLRDSWSGGYTF. V gene TRBV7-9 combines with J gene TRBJ1-2; 7 bases map to TRBD1. V gave up 5 bases and J gave up 8 bases; unmatched junction bases: 14. Germline V CDR1 and CDR2: SEHNR, FQNEAQ (reference sequence). The CDR3 has 15 residues.